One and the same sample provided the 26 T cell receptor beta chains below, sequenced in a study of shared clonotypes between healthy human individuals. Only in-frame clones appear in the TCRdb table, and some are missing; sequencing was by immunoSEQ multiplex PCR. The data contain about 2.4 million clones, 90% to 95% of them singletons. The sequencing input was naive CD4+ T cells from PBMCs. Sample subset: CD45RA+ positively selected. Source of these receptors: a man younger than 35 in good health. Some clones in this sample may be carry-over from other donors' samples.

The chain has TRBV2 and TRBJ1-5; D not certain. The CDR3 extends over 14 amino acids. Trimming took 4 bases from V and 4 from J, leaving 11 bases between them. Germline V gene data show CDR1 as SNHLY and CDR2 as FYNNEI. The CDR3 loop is CASSVDTENQPQHF. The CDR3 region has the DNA TGTGCCAGCAGTGTCGACACGGAAAATCAGCCCCAGCATTTT. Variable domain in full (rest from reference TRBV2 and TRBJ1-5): EPEVTQTPSHQVTQMGQEVILRCVPISNHLYFYWYRQILGQKVEFLVSFYNNEISEKSEIFDDQFSVERPDGSNFTLKIRSTKLEDSAMYFCASSVDTENQPQHFGDGTRLSIL.

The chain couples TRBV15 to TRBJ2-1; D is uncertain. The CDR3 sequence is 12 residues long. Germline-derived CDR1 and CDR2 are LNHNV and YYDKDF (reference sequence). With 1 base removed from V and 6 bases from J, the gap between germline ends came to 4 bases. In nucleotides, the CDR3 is TGTGCCACCAGCAGAGGGTTCAATGAGCAGTTCTTC. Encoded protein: CATSRGFNEQFF.

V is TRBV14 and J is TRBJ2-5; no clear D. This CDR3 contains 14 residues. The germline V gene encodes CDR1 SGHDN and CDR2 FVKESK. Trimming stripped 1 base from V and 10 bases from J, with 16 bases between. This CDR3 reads CASSQGRPPFGQYF. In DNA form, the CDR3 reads TGTGCCAGCAGCCAAGGGCGCCCGCCATTTGGCCAGTACTTC. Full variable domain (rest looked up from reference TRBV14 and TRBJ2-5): EAGVTQFPSHSVIEKGQTVTLRCDPISGHDNLYWYRRVMGKEIKFLLHFVKESKQDESGMPNNRFLAERTGGTYSTLKVQPAELEDSGVYFCASSQGRPPFGQYFGPGTRLLVL.

CDR3 sequence: CASSFSGLGTSVQETQYF. For the CDR3, the DNA is TGTGCCAGCAGCTTCTCAGGGCTCGGGACTAGCGTTCAAGAGACCCAGTACTTC. The J gene is TRBJ2-5, the V gene TRBV11-2, with TRBD2 matching over 10 bases. Unmatched junction bases numbered 12, after V lost 3 bases and J lost 2 bases. Germline V lookup: CDR1 SGHAT, CDR2 FQNNGV. The CDR3 loop spans 18 amino acids.

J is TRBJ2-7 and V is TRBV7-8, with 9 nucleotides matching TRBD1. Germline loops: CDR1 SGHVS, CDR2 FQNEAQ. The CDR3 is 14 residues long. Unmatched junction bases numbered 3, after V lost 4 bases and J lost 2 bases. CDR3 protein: CASSSDRGTYEQYF. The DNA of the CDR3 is TGTGCCAGCAGCTCTGACAGGGGGACCTACGAGCAGTACTTC.

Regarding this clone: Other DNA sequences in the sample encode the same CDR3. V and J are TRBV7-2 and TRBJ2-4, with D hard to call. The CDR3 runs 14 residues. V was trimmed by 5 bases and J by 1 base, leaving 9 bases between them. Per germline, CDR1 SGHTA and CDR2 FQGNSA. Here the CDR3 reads CASSPLRAKNIQYF. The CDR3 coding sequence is TGTGCCAGCAGCCCCCTCAGGGCCAAAAACATTCAGTACTTC.

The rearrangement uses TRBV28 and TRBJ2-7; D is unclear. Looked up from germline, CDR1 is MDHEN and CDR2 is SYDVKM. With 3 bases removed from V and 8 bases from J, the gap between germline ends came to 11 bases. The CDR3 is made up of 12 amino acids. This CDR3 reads CASSFRQSQQYF. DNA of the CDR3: TGTGCCAGCAGTTTTAGGCAGTCCCAGCAGTACTTC.

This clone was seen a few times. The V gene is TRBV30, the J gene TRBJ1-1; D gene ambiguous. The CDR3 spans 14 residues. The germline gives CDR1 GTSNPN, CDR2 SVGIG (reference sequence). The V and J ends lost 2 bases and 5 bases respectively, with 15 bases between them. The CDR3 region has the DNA TGTGCCTGGAGTATAATGGGCAGCGGGACTGAAGCTTTCTTT. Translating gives CAWSIMGSGTEAFF.

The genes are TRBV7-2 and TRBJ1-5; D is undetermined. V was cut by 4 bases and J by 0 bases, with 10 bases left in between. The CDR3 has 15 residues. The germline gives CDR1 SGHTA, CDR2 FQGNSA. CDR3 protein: CASSSHRDSNQPQHF. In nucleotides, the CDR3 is TGTGCCAGCAGCTCCCATCGGGATAGCAATCAGCCCCAGCATTTT.

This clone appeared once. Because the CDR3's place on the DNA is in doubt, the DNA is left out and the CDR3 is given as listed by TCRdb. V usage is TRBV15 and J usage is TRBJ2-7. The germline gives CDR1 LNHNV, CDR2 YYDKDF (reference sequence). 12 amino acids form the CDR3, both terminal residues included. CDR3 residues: CATSRDFFWQYF.

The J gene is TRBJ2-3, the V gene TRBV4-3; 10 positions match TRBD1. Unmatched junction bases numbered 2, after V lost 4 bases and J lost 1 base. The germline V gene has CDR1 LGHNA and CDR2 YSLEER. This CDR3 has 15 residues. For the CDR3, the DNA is TGCGCCAGCAGCCGCGGACAGGGGGGCACAGATACGCAGTATTTT. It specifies CASSRGQGGTDTQYF.

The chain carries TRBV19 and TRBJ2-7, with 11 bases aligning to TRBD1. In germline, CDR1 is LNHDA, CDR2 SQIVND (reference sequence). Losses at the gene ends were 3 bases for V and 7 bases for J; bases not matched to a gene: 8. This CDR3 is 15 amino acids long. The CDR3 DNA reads TGTGCCAGTAGTATGACAGGACAGGGGGCGTGGGAGCAGTACTTC. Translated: CASSMTGQGAWEQYF. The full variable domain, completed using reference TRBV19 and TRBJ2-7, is DGGITQSPKYLFRKEGQNVTLSCEQNLNHDAMYWYRQDPGQGLRLIYYSQIVNDFQKGDIAEGYSVSREKKESFPLTVTSAQKNPTAFYLCASSMTGQGAWEQYFGPGTRLTVT.

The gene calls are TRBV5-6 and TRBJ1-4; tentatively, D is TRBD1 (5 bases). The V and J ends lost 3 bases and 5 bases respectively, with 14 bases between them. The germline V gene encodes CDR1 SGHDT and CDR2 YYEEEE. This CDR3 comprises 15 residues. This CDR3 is CASSSLGDVNEKLFF. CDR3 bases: TGTGCCAGCAGCTCCCTGGGGGACGTAAATGAAAAACTGTTTTTT.

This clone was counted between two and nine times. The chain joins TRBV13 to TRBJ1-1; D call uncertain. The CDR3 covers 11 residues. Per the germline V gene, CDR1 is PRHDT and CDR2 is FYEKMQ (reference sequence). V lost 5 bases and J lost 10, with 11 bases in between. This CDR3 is CASSKDFRAFF. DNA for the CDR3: TGTGCCAGCAGCAAGGACTTCCGAGCTTTCTTT.

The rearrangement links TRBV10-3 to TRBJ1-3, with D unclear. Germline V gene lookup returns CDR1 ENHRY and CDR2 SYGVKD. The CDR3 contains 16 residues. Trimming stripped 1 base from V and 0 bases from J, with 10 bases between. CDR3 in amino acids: CAISEWRSVSGNTIYF. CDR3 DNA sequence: TGTGCCATCAGTGAGTGGCGGTCGGTCTCTGGAAACACCATATATTTT.

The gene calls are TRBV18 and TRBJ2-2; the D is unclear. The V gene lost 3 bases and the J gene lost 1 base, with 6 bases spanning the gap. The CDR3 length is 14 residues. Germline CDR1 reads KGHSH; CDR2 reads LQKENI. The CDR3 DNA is TGTGCCAGCTCACCGTACCAGAACACCGGGGAGCTGTTTTTT. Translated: CASSPYQNTGELFF.

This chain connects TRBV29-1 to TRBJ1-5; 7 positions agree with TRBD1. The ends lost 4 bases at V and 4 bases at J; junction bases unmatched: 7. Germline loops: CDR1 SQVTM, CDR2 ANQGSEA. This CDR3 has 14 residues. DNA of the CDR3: TGCAGCGTTGGCGAAGGGGGCGTTAATCAGCCCCAGCATTTT. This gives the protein CSVGEGGVNQPQHF.

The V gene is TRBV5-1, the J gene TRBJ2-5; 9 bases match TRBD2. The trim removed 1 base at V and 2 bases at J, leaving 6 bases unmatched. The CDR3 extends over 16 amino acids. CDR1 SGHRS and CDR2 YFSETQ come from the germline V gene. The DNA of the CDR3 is TGCGCCAGCAGCTTGAGGTCTAGCGGGGTACAAGAGACCCAGTACTTC. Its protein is CASSLRSSGVQETQYF.

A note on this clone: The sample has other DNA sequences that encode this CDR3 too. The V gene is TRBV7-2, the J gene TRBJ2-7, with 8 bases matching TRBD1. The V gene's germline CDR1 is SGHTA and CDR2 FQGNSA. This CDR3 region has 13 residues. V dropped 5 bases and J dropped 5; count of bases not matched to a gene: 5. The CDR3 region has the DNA TGTGCCAGCAGCCTTGGACAGGGCAACGAGCAGTACTTC. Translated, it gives CASSLGQGNEQYF.

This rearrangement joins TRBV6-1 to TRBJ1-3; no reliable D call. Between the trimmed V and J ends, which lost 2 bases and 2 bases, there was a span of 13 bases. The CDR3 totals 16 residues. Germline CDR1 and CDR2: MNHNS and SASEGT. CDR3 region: CASSEIPTWTGNTIYF. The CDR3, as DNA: TGTGCCAGCAGTGAAATTCCGACATGGACTGGAAACACCATATATTTT.

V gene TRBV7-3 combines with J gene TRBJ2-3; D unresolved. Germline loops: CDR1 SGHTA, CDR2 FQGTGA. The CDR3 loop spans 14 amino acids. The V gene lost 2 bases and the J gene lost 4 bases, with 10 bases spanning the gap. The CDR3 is CASSLEVVADTQYF. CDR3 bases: TGTGCCAGCAGCTTAGAGGTCGTCGCAGATACGCAGTATTTT.

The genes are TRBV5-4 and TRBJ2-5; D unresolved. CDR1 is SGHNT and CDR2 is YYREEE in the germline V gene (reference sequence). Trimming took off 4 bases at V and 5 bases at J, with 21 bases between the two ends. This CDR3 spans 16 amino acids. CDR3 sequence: CASSPVPVGRRETQYF. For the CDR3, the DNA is TGTGCCAGCAGCCCCGTACCCGTTGGCCGGCGGGAGACCCAGTACTTC.

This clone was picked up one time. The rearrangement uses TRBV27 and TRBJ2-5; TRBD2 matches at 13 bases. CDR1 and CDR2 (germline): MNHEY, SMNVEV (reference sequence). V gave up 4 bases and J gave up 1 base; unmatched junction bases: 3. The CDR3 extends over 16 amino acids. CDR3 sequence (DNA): TGTGCCAGCAGTTCTTGGACTAGCGGGAGCCAAGAGACCCAGTACTTC. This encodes CASSSWTSGSQETQYF.

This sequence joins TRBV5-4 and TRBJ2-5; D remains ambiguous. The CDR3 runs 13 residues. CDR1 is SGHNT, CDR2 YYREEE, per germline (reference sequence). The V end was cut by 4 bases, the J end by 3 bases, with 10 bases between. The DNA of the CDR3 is TGTGCCAGCAGCCCCGTCGCAAAAGAGACCCAGTACTTC. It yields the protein CASSPVAKETQYF.

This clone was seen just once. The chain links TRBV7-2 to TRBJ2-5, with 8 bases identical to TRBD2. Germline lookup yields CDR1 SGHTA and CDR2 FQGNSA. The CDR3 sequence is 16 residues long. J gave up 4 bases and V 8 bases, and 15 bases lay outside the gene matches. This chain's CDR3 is CASSPGGGGRIETQYF. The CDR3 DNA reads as TGTGCCAGCTCCCCCGGGGGGGGCGGGAGAATAGAGACCCAGTACTTC.

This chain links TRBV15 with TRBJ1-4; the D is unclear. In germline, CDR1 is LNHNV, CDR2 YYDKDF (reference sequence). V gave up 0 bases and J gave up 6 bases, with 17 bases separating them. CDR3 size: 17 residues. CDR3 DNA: TGTGCCACCAGCAGAGATCTAAAAAGGACTTGGGATGAAAAACTGTTTTTT. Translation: CATSRDLKRTWDEKLFF.